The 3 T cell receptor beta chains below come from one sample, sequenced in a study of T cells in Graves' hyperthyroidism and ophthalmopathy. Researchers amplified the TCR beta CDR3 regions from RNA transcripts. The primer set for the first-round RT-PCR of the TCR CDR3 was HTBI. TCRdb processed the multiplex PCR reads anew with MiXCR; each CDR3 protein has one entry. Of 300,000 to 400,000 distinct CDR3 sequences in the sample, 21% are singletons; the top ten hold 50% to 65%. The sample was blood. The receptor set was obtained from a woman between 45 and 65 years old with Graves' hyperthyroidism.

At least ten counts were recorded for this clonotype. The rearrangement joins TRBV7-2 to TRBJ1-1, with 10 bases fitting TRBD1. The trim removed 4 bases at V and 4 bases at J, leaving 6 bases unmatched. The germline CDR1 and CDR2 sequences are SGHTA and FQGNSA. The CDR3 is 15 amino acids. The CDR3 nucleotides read TGTGCCAGCAGCTCCGGACAGGGGGGCAGCACTGAAGCTTTCTTT. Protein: CASSSGQGGSTEAFF.

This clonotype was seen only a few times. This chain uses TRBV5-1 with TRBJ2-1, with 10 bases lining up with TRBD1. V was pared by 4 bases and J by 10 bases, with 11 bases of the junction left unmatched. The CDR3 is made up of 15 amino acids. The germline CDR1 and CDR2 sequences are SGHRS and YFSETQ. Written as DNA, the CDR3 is TGCGCCAGCAGCACCCACGGGACAGGGGATCACGAGCAGTTCTTC. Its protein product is CASSTHGTGDHEQFF.

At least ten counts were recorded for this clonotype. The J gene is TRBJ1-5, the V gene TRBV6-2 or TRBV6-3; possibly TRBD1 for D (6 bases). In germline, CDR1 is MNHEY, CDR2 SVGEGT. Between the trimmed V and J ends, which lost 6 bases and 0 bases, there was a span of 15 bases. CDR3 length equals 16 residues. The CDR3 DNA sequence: TGTGCCAGCAGCCAGGGACAAAGACTTAGCAATCAGCCCCAGCATTTT. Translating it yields CASSQGQRLSNQPQHF.